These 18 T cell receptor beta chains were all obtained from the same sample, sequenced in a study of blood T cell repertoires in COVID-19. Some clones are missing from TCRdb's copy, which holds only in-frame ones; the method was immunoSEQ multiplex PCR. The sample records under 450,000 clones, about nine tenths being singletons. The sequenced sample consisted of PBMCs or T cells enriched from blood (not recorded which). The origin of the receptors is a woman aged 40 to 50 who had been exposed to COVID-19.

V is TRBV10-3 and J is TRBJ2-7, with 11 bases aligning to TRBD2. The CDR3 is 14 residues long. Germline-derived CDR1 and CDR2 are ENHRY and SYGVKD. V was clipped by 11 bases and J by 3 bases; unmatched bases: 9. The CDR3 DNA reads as TGTGCCGTCAAACTAGCGGGGGACCACTACGAGCAGTACTTC. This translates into CAVKLAGDHYEQYF.

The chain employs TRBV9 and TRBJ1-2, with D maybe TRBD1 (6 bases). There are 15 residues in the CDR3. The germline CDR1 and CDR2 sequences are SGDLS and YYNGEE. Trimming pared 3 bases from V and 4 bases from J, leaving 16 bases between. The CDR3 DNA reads TGTGCCAGCAGCGAGAGGGTTGGGGGCCCCTATGGCTACACCTTC. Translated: CASSERVGGPYGYTF. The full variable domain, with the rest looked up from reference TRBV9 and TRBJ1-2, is DSGVTQTPKHLITATGQRVTLRCSPRSGDLSVYWYQQSLDQGLQFLIQYYNGEERAKGNILERFSAQQFPDLHSELNLSSLELGDSALYFCASSERVGGPYGYTFGSGTRLTVV.

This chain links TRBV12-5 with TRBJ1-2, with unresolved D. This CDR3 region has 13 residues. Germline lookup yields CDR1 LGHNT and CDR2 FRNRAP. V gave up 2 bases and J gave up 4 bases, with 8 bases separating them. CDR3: CASGLPGFYGYTF. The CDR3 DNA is TGTGCTAGTGGTTTGCCAGGATTCTATGGCTACACCTTC.

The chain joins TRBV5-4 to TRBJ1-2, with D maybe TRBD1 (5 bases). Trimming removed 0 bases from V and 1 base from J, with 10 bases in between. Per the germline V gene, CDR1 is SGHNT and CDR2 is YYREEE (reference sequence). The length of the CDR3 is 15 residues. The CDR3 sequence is CASSLVGVINYGYTF. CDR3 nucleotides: TGTGCCAGCAGCTTGGTAGGGGTAATTAACTATGGCTACACCTTC. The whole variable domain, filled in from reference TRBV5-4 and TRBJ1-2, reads ETGVTQSPTHLIKTRGQQVTLRCSSQSGHNTVSWYQQALGQGPQFIFQYYREEENGRGNFPPRFSGLQFPNYSSELNVNALELDDSALYLCASSLVGVINYGYTFGSGTRLTVV.

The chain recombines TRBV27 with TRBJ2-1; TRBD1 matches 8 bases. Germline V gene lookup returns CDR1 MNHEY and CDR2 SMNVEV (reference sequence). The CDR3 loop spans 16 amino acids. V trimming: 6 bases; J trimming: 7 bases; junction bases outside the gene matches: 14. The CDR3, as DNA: TGTGCCAGCAGCCGATATGACAGGGGAAAAGGGAATGAGCAGTTCTTC. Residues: CASSRYDRGKGNEQFF.

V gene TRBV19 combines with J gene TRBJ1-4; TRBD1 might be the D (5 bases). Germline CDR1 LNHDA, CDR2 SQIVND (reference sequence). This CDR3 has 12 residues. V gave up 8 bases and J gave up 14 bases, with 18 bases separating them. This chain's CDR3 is CASLSGAGRLFF. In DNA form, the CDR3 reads TGTGCCAGTCTAAGTGGGGCAGGGCGGCTGTTTTTT.

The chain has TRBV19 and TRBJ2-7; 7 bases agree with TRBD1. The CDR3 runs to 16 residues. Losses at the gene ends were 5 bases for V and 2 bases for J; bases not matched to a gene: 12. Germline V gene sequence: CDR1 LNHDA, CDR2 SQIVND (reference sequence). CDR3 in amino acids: CASSVLPRDRAYEQYF. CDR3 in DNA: TGTGCCAGTAGTGTGCTTCCTCGGGACAGAGCCTACGAGCAGTACTTC.

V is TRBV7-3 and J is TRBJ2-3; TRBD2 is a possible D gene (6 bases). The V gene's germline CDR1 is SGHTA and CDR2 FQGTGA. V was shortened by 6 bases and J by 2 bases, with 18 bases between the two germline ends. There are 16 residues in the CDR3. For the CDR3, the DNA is TGTGCCAGCAGACTTCGGAGGGACGGAGACACAGATACGCAGTATTTT. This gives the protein CASRLRRDGDTDTQYF.

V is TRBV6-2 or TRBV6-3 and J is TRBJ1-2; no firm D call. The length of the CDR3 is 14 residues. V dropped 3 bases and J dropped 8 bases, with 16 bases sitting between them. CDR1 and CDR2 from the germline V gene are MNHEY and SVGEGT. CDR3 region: CASSYTEGRGGYTF. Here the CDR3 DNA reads TGTGCCAGCAGTTATACCGAAGGGAGAGGCGGCTACACCTTC.

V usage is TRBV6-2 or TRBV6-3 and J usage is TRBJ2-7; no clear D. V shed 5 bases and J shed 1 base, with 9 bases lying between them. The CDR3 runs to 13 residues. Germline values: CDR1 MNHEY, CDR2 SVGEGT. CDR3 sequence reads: CASSVTRSYEQYF. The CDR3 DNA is TGTGCCAGCAGTGTTACACGTTCCTACGAGCAGTACTTC.

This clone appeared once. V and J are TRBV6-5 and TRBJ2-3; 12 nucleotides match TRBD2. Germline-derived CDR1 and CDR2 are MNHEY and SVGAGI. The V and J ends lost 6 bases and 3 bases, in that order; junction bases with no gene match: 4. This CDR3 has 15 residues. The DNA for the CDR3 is TGTGCCAGCAGGCTAGCGGGGGGGCCGACAGATACGCAGTATTTT. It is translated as CASRLAGGPTDTQYF.

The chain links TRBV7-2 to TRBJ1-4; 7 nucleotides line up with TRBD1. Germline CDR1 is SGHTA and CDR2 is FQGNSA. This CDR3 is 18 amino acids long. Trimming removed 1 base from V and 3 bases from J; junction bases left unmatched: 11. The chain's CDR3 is CASSLVRGTVKPNEKLFF. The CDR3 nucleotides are TGTGCCAGCAGCTTAGTTAGAGGGACAGTGAAGCCTAATGAAAAACTGTTTTTT.

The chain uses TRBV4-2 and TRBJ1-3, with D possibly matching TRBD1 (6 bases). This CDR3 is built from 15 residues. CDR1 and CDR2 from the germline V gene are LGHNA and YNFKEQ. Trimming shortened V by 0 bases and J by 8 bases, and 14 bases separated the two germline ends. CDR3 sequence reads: CASSQEGQGMDTIYF. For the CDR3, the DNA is TGTGCCAGCAGCCAAGAGGGTCAGGGGATGGACACCATATATTTT.

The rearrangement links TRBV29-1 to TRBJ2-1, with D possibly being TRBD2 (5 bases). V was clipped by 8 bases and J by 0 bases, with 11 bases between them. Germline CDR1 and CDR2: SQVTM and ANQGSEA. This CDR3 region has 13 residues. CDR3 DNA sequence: TGCAGCACCGGGGTCAGCTCCTACAATGAGCAGTTCTTC. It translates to CSTGVSSYNEQFF.

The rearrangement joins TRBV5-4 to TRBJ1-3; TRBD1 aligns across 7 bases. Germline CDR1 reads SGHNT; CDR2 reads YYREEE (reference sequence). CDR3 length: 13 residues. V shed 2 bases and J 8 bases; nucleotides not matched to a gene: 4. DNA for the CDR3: TGTGCCAGCAGCTTTGGGACAGCGGACACCATATATTTT. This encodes CASSFGTADTIYF.

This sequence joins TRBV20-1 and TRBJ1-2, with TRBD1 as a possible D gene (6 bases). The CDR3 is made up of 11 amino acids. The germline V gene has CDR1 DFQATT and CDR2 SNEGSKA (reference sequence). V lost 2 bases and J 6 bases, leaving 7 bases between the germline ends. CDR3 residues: CSARQGHGYTF. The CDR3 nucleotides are TGCAGTGCTAGACAGGGGCATGGCTACACCTTC.

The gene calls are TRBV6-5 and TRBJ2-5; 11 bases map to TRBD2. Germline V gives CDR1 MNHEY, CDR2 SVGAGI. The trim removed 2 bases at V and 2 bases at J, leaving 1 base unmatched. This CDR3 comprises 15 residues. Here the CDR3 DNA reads TGTGCCAGCAGTTACGGGACTAGCGGACAAGAGACCCAGTACTTC. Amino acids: CASSYGTSGQETQYF.

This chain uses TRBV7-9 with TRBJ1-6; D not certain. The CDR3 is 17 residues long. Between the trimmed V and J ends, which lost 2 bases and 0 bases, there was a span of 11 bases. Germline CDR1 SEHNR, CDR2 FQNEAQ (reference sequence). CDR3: CASSLSGLSSYNSPLHF. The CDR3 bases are TGTGCCAGCAGCTTATCAGGCCTTAGCTCCTATAATTCACCCCTCCACTTT.